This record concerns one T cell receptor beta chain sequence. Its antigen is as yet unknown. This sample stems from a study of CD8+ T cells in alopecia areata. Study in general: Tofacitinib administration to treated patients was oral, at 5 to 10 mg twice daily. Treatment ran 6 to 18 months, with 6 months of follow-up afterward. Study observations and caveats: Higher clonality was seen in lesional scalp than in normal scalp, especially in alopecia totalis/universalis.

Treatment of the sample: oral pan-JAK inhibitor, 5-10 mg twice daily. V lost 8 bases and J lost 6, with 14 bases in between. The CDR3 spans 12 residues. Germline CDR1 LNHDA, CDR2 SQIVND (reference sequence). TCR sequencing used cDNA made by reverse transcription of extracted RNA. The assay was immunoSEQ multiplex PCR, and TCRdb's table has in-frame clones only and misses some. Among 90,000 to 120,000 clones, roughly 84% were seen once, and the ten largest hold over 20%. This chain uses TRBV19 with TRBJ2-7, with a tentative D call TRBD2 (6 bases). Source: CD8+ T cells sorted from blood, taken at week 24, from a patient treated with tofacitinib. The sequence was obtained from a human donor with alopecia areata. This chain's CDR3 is CASSSVGGEQYF. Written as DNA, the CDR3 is TGTGCCAGTTCATCCGTCGGGGGCGAGCAGTACTTC.